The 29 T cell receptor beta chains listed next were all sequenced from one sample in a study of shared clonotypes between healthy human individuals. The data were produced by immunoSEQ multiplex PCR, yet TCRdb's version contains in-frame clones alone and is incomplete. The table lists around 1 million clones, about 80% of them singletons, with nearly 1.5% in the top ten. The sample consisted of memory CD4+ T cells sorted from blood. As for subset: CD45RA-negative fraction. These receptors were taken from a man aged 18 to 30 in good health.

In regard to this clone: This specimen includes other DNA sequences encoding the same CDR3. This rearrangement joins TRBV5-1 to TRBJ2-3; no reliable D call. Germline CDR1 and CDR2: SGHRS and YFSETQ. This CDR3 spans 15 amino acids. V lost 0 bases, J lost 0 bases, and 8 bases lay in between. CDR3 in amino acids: CASSLASASTDTQYF. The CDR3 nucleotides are TGCGCCAGCAGCTTGGCCTCCGCCAGCACAGATACGCAGTATTTT.

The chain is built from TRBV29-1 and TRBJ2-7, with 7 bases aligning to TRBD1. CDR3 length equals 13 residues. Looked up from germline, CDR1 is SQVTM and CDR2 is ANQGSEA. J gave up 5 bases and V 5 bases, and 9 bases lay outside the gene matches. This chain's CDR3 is CSVKGGAQHEQYF. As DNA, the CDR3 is TGCAGCGTTAAAGGGGGCGCCCAGCACGAGCAGTACTTC.

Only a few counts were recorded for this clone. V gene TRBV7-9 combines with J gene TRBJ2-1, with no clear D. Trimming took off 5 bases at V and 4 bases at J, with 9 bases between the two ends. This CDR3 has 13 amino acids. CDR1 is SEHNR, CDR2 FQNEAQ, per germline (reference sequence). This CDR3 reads CASSPEAYNEQFF. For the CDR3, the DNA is TGTGCCAGCAGCCCCGAGGCTTACAATGAGCAGTTCTTC. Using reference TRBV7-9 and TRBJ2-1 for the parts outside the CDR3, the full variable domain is DTGVSQNPRHKITKRGQNVTFRCDPISEHNRLYWYRQTLGQGPEFLTYFQNEAQLEKSRLLSDRFSAERPKGSFSTLEIQRTEQGDSAMYLCASSPEAYNEQFFGPGTRLTVL.

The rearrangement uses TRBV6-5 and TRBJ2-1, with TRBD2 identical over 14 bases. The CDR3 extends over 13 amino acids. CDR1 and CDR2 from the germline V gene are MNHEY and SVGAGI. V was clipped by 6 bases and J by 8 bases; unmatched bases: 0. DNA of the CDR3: TGTGCCAGCAGGGGACTAGCGGGAGATGAGCAGTTCTTC. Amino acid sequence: CASRGLAGDEQFF.

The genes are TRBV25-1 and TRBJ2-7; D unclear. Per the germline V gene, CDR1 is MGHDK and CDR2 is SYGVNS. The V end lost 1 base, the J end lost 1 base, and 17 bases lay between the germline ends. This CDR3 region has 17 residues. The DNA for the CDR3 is TGTGCCAGCAGTGAATCTGGGTGGCACCTTCGATCCTACGAGCAGTACTTC. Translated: CASSESGWHLRSYEQYF.

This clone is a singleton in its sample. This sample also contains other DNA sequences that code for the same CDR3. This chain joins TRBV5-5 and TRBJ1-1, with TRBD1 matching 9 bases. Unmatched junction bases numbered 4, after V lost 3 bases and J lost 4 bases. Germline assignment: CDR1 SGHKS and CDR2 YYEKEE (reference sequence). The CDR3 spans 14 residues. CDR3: CASSSRDRATEAFF. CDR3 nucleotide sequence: TGTGCCAGCAGCTCCCGGGACAGGGCCACTGAAGCTTTCTTT.

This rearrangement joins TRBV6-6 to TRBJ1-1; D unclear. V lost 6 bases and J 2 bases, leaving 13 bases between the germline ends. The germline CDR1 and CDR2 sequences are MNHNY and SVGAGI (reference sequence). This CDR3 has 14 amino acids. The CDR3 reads CASRRSGINTEAFF. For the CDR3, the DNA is TGTGCCAGCAGGCGCTCGGGGATAAACACTGAAGCTTTCTTT.

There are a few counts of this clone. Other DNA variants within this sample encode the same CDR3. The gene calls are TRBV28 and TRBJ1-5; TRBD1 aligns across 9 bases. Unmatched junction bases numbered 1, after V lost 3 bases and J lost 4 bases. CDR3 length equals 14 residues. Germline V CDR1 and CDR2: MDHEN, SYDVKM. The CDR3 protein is CASSFGTGNQPQHF. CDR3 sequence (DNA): TGTGCCAGCAGTTTCGGGACAGGGAATCAGCCCCAGCATTTT.

The CDR3 loop reads CASSLYEQYF. CDR3 DNA sequence: TGTGCCAGCAGTCTATACGAGCAGTACTTC. The rearrangement links TRBV11-2 to TRBJ2-7; D remains unclear. The CDR3 is 10 residues long. Germline CDR1 SGHAT, CDR2 FQNNGV. V lost 6 bases to trimming and J lost 4 bases, with 4 bases between them. The full variable domain, completed using reference TRBV11-2 and TRBJ2-7, is EAGVAQSPRYKIIEKRQSVAFWCNPISGHATLYWYQQILGQGPKLLIQFQNNGVVDDSQLPKDRFSAERLKGVDSTLKIQPAKLEDSAVYLCASSLYEQYFGPGTRLTVT.

In nucleotides, the CDR3 is TGTGCCAGCTCACCCCTCCTCGGGACAGGGGGTGGCGAGCAGTACTTC. It translates to CASSPLLGTGGGEQYF. The chain uses TRBV18 and TRBJ2-7, with TRBD1 matching 11 bases. Trimming cost V 3 bases and J 6 bases; bases outside gene matches: 10. The CDR3 loop spans 16 amino acids. Germline CDR1 and CDR2: KGHSH and LQKENI.

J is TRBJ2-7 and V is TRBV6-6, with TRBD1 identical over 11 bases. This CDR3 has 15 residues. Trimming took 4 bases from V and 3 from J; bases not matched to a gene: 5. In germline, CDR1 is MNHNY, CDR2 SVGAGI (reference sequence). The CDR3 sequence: CASSSTGTGGYEQYF. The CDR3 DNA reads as TGTGCCAGCAGTTCCACCGGGACAGGGGGCTACGAGCAGTACTTC.

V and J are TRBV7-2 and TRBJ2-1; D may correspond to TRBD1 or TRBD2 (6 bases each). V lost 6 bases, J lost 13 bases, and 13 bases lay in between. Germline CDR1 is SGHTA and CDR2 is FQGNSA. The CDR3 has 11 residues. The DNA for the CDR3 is TGTGCCAGCAGTCGTAAGGGGGGCCAGTTCTTC. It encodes CASSRKGGQFF. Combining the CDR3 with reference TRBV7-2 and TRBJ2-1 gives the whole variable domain GAGVSQSPSNKVTEKGKDVELRCDPISGHTALYWYRQSLGQGLEFLIYFQGNSAPDKSGLPSDRFSAERTGGSVSTLTIQRTQQEDSAVYLCASSRKGGQFFGPGTRLTVL.

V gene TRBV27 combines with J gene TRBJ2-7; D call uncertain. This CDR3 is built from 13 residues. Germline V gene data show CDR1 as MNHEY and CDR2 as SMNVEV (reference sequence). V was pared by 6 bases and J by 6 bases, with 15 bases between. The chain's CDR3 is CASSPLGSGEQYF. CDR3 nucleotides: TGTGCCAGCAGCCCGCTAGGCTCGGGCGAGCAGTACTTC.

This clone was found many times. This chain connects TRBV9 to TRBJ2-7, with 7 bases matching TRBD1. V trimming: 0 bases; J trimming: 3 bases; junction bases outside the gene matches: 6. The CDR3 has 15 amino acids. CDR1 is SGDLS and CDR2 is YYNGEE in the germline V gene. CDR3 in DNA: TGTGCCAGCAGCGTAGGGGACAGAGTACACTACGAGCAGTACTTC. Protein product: CASSVGDRVHYEQYF.

CDR3 nucleotide sequence: TGTGCCAGCCTCACGGACTTTGGGTCTGGCTACACCTTC. Translating it yields CASLTDFGSGYTF. This rearrangement joins TRBV2 to TRBJ1-2; no clear D. This CDR3 spans 13 amino acids. Germline V CDR1 and CDR2: SNHLY, FYNNEI. V was clipped by 8 bases and J by 7 bases, with 17 bases between them.

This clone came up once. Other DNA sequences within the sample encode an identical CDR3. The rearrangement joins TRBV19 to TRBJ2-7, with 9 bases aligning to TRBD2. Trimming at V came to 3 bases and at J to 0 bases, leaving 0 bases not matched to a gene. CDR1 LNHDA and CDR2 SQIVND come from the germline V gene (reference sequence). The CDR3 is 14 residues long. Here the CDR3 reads CASSISGSSYEQYF. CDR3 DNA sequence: TGTGCCAGTAGTATTAGCGGGAGCTCCTACGAGCAGTACTTC.

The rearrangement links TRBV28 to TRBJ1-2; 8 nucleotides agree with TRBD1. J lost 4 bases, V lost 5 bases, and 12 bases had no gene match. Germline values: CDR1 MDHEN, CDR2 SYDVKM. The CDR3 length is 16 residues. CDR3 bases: TGTGCCAGCAGTGCCCAGGACAGGGAGGAGACCTATGGCTACACCTTC. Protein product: CASSAQDREETYGYTF.

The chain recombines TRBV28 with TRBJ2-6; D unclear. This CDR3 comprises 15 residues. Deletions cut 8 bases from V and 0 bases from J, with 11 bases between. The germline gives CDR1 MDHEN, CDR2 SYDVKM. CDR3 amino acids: CASARWNSGANVLTF. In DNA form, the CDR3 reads TGTGCCAGCGCACGTTGGAACTCTGGGGCCAACGTCCTGACTTTC. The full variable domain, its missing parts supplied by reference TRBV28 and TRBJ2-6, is DVKVTQSSRYLVKRTGEKVFLECVQDMDHENMFWYRQDPGLGLRLIYFSYDVKMKEKGDIPEGYSVSREKKERFSLILESASTNQTSMYLCASARWNSGANVLTFGAGSRLTVL.

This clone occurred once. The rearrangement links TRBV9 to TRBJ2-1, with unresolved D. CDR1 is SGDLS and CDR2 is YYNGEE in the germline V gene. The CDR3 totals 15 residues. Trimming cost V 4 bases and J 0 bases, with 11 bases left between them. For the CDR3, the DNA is TGTGCCAGCAGCCTAAATCACCGCTCCTACAATGAGCAGTTCTTC. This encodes CASSLNHRSYNEQFF.

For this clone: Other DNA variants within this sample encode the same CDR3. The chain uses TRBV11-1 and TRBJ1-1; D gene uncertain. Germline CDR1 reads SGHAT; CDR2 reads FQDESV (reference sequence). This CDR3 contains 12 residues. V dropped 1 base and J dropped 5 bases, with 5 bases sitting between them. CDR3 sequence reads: CASSLGATEAFF. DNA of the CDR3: TGTGCCAGCAGCTTAGGGGCGACTGAAGCTTTCTTT.

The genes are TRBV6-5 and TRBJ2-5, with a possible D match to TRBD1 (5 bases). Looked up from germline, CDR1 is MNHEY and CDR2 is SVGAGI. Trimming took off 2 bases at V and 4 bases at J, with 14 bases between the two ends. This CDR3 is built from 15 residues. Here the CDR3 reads CASSYGAATSETQYF. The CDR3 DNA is TGTGCCAGCAGTTACGGGGCAGCGACATCAGAGACCCAGTACTTC.

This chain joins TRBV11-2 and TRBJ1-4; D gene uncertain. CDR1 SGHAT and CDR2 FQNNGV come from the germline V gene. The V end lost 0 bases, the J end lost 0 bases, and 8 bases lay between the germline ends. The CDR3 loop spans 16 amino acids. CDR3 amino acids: CASSLDLPSTNEKLFF. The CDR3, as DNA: TGTGCCAGCAGCTTAGATTTGCCTTCAACTAATGAAAAACTGTTTTTT. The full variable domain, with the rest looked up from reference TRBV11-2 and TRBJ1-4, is EAGVAQSPRYKIIEKRQSVAFWCNPISGHATLYWYQQILGQGPKLLIQFQNNGVVDDSQLPKDRFSAERLKGVDSTLKIQPAKLEDSAVYLCASSLDLPSTNEKLFFGSGTQLSVL.

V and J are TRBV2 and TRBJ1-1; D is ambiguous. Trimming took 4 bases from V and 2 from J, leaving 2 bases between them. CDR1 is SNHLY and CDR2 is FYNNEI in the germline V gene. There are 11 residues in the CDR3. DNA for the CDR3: TGTGCCAGCAGTGCAAACACTGAAGCTTTCTTT. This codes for CASSANTEAFF.

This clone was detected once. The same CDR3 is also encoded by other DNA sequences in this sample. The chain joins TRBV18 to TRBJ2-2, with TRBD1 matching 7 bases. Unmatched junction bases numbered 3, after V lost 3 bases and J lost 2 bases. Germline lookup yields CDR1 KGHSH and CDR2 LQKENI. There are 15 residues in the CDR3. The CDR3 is CASSPRTGNTGELFF. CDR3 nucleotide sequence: TGTGCCAGCTCACCCAGGACAGGAAACACCGGGGAGCTGTTTTTT.

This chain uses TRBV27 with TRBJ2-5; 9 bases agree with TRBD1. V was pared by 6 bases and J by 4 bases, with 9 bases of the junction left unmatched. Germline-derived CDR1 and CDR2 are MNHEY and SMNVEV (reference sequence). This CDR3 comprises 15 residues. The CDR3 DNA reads TGTGCCAGCAGAATGGGACAGGGCGGGAGAGAGACCCAGTACTTC. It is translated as CASRMGQGGRETQYF.

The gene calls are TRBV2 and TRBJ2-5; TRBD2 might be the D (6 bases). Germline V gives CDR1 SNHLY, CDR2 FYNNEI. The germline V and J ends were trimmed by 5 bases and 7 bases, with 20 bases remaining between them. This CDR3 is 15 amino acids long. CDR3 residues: CASSPHGGISGTQYF. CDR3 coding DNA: TGTGCCAGCAGTCCTCACGGCGGGATTAGCGGGACCCAGTACTTC.

CDR3 region: CASTGQGARAGELFF. As DNA, the CDR3 is TGTGCCAGCACGGGACAGGGGGCTCGGGCCGGGGAGCTGTTTTTT. The rearrangement joins TRBV2 to TRBJ2-2; the match to TRBD1 covers 12 bases. V was clipped by 7 bases and J by 6 bases; unmatched bases: 6. CDR1 and CDR2 from the germline V gene are SNHLY and FYNNEI. This CDR3 spans 15 amino acids.

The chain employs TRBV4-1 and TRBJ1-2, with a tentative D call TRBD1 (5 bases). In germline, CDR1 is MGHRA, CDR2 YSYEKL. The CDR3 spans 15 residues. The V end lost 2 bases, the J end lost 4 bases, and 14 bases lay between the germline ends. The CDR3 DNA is TGCGCCAGCAGCCAAAACGAGATGCAGGGCTATGGCTACACCTTC. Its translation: CASSQNEMQGYGYTF.

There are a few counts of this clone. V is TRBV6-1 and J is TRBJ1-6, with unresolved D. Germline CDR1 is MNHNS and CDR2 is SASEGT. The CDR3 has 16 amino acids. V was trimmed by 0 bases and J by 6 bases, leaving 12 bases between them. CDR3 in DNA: TGTGCCAGCAGTGAAGCCCATCTAAACTTTAATTCACCCCTCCACTTT. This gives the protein CASSEAHLNFNSPLHF.